Sequencing of this T cell receptor beta chain was carried out in a study of control samples from healthy donors and cancer patients. In germline, CDR1 is SGHTA, CDR2 FQGNSA. The CDR3 is 14 amino acids. The V and J ends lost 3 bases and 7 bases respectively, with 15 bases between them. Generated by immunoSEQ multiplex PCR, the TCRdb table keeps only in-frame clones and is missing some. Among 99,000 or so clones, about 83% were seen once, and the ten largest hold roughly an eighth. The genes are TRBV7-2 and TRBJ1-2, with a weak D call TRBD1 (5 bases). The sequencing input was blood. The source of this sequence is a woman in her 50s in good health. The CDR3 loop is CASSLPGEGTGYTF. The CDR3 DNA reads as TGTGCCAGCAGCTTGCCGGGGGAGGGGACTGGCTACACCTTC.